This entry concerns a single T cell receptor beta chain. It lacks a known antigen. No base quality information exists; no much larger clone differs at one position. The record originates from a study of blood T cell repertoires in COVID-19 (dated by TCRdb to between 2020 and 2021). Study-wide context: Collaborator samples came from the United States, Italy and Spain and covered acute and convalescent phases of COVID-19. A freely available public database, intended as a resource for researchers studying the immune response to SARS-CoV-2, is where the repertoires were released. A de-identified subject ID, COVID-19 status, age in years and sex were almost always included in the sample metadata. Subjects who had been exposed to COVID-19, were actively infected with it, or had recovered from it provided the deeply sampled blood TCRbeta repertoires that made up the dataset. Where available, HLA class I and class II types were obtained from metadata supplied by the sample provider rather than from assay-based typing. The prospective study material was composed of cDNA or gDNA derived from T cells, B-cell-depleted T cells, or PBMCs. The samples were drawn from the first 160 participants of the ongoing ImmuneRACE study and from 950 to 1,500 subjects provided by 6 global collaborators. The paper as a whole reports these results and caveats: The amount of clinical and demographic metadata varied by source and participant and was provided uncurated.

Whole blood was collected in K2EDTA tubes by collaborating institutions according to the institutions' own protocols. For TCRbeta analysis, collaborators shipped samples in one of three forms: frozen whole blood, isolated PBMCs, or DNA extracted from either of those sample types. From a lookup of the germline V gene, CDR1 and CDR2 are KGHSH and LQKENI. At the junction V is shortened by 3 bases and J by 0 bases, with 12 bases in between. CDR3 length: 17 amino acids, cysteine to phenylalanine. The retained sequence is limited to the CDR3, 51 bases, with the frame set at the first base. The immunoSEQ Assay, a bias-controlled multiplex PCR, was used to amplify TCRbeta CDR3 regions from genomic DNA. From the authors' description of their analysis: Nucleated cell counts per sample were estimated from amplification of reference gene primers within the assay. To quantify the absolute abundance of each unique TCRbeta CDR3 rearrangement, sequence reads were collapsed and filtered. For each sample, productive Simpson clonality was calculated as the square root of Simpson's diversity index over productive rearrangements. What TCRdb holds here is the immuneACCESS table cut down to in-frame rearrangements. Part of the clones is not present; checked against another copy, under half of the missing clones reflect an unresolved V gene, and the others are unexplained. V and J calls and clone size are those listed in that table; D and trimming were worked out from the DNA. This sample has around 110,000 clones in its table, and approximately 88% of those were observed once. The ten largest clonotypes hold around 0.77% of the sample.

The chain links TRBV18 with TRBJ2-6, and perhaps TRBD1 as D gene, on 6 matching bases. Source material: peripheral blood. This sequence originates from a woman aged 70 to 79 with acute or convalescent COVID-19. The DNA sequence reads TGTGCCAGCTCACCTGGGACACCAAACTCTGGGGCCAACGTCCTGACTTTC. The encoded protein is CASSPGTPNSGANVLTF. The full variable domain, with segments outside the CDR3 supplied by the reference TRBV18 and TRBJ2-6 proteins, appears as NAGVMQNPRHLVRRRGQEARLRCSPMKGHSHVYWYRQLPEEGLKFMVYLQKENIIDESGMPKERFSAEFPKEGPSILRIQQVVRGDSAAYFCASSPGTPNSGANVLTFGAGSRLTVL.